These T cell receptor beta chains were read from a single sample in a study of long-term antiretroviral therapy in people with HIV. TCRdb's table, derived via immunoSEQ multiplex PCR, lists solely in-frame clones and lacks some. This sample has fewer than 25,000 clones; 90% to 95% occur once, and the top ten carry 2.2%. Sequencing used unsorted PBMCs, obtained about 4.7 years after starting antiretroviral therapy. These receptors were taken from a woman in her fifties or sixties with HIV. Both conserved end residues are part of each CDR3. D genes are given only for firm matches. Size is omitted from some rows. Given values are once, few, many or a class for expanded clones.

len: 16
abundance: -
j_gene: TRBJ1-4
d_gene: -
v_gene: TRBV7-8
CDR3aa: CASSLRRTLGNEKLFF
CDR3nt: TGTGCCAGCAGCTTACGCCGAACACTAGGGAATGAAAAACTGTTTTTT

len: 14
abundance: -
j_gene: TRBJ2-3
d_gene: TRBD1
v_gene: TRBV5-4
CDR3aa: CASSQQGATDTQYF
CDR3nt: TGTGCCAGCAGCCAACAGGGGGCAACAGATACGCAGTATTTT

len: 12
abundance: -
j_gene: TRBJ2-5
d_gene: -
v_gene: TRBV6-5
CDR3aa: CASSHLQETQYF
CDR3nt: TGTGCCAGCAGTCACCTCCAAGAGACCCAGTACTTC

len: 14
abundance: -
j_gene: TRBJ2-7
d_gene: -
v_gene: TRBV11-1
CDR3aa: CASSFVDPSYEQYF
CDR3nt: TGTGCCAGCAGCTTCGTGGACCCCTCCTACGAGCAGTACTTC

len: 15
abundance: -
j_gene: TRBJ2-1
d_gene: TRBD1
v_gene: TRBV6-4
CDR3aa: CASSDWDRSLHEQFF
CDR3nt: TGTGCCAGCAGTGACTGGGACAGGTCTCTCCATGAGCAGTTCTTC

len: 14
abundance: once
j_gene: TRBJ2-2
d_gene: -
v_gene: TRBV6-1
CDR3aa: CASGRQPNTGELFF
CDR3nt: TGTGCCAGCGGCCGTCAACCGAACACCGGGGAGCTGTTTTTT

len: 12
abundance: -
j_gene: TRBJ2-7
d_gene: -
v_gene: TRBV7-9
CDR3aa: CASSPRGSEQYF
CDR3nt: TGTGCCAGCAGCCCTAGGGGGTCCGAGCAGTACTTC

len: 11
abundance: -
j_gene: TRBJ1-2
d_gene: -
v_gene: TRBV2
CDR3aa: CASTGNYGYTF
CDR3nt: TGTGCCAGTACAGGGAACTATGGCTACACCTTC

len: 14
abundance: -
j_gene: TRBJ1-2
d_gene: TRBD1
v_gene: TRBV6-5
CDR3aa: CASSYSAGQERYTF
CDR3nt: TGTGCCAGCAGTTACTCGGCGGGACAGGAGCGCTACACCTTC

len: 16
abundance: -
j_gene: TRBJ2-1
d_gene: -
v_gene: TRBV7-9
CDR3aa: CASSLVVAGTDNEQFF
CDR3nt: TGTGCCAGCAGCTTAGTGGTGGCAGGGACCGACAATGAGCAGTTCTTC

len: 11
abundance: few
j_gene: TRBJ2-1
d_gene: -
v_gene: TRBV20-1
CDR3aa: CSAGTSHEQFF
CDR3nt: TGCAGTGCTGGTACTAGCCATGAGCAGTTCTTC

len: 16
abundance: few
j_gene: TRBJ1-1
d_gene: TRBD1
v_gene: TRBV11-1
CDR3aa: CASSESSRGALTEAFF
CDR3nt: TGTGCCAGCAGCGAGAGCTCCAGGGGGGCCTTGACTGAAGCTTTCTTT

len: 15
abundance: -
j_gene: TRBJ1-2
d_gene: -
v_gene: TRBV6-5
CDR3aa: CATTGGPGWDYGYTF
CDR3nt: TGTGCCACCACGGGGGGGCCGGGTTGGGACTATGGCTACACCTTC

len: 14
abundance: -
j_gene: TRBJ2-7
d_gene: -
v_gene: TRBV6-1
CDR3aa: CASSLLEGRSEQYF
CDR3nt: TGTGCCAGCAGTCTACTGGAAGGGCGTAGTGAGCAGTACTTC

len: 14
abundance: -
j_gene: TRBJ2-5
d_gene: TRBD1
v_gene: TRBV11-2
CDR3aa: CASSPGQRQETQYF
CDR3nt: TGTGCCAGCAGCCCGGGACAGCGACAAGAGACCCAGTACTTC

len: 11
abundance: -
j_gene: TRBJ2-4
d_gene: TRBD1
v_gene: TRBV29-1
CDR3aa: CSVGTGDIQYF
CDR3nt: TGCAGCGTTGGGACAGGGGACATTCAGTACTTC

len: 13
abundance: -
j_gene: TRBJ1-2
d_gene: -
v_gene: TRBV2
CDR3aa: CASTTAPNYGYTF
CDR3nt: TGTGCCAGCACAACAGCACCTAACTATGGCTACACCTTC

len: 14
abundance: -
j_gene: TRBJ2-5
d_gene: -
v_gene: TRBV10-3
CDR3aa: CAISESWVAETQYF
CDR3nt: TGTGCCATCAGTGAGTCGTGGGTAGCGGAGACCCAGTACTTC

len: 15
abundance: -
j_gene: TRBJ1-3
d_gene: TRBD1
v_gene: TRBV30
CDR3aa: CAWSRLTGSGNTIYF
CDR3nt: TGTGCCTGGAGTCGATTGACAGGGTCTGGAAACACCATATATTTT

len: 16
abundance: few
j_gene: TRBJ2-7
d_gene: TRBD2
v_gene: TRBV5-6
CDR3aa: CASSLGMGLAAYEQYF
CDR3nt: TGTGCCAGCAGCTTGGGTATGGGACTAGCGGCCTACGAGCAGTACTTC

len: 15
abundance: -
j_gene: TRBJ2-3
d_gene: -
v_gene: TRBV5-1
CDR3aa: CASSLVLSSTDTQYF
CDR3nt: TGCGCCAGCAGCTTGGTCTTGTCTAGCACAGATACGCAGTATTTT

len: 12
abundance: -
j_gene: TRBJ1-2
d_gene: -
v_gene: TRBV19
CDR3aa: CASSMNDYGYTF
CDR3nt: TGTGCCAGTAGTATGAATGACTATGGCTACACCTTC

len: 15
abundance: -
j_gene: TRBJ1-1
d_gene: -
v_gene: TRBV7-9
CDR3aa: CASSDGVPMNTEAFF
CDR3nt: TGTGCCAGCAGCGACGGGGTGCCCATGAACACTGAAGCTTTCTTT

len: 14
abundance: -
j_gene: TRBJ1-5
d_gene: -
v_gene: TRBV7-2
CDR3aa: CASSLGGGYQPQHF
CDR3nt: TGTGCCAGCAGCTTAGGTGGCGGATATCAGCCCCAGCATTTT

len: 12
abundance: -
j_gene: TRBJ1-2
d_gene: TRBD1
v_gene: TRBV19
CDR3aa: CASGGGYYGYTF
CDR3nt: TGTGCCTCAGGGGGCGGGTACTATGGCTACACCTTC

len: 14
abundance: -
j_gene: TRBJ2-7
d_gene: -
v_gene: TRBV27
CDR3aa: CASSFNRDTYEQYF
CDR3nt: TGTGCCAGCAGTTTCAACAGAGATACCTACGAGCAGTACTTC

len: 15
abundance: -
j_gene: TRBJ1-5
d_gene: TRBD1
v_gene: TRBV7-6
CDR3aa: CASSLEGQGLQPQHF
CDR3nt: TGTGCCAGCAGCCTAGAGGGACAGGGACTACAGCCCCAGCATTTT

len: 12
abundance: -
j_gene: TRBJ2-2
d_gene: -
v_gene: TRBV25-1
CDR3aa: CASSENTGELFF
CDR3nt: TGTGCCAGCAGTGAAAACACCGGGGAGCTGTTTTTT

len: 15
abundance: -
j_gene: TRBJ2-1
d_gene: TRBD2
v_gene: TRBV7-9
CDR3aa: CASSPPGLASNEQFF
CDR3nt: TGTGCCAGCAGCCCACCGGGACTAGCATCGAATGAGCAGTTCTTC

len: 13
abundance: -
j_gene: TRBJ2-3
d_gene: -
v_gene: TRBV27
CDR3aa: CASGHQSTDTQYF
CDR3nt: TGTGCCAGCGGTCACCAAAGCACAGATACGCAGTATTTT

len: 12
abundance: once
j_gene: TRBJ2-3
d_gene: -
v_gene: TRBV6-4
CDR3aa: CASSDETDTQYF
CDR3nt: TGTGCCAGCAGTGATGAGACAGATACGCAGTATTTT

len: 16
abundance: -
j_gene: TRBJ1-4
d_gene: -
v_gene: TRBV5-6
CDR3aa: CASSLRSWGDNEKLFF
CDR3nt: TGTGCCAGCAGCTTGAGGTCGTGGGGGGATAATGAAAAACTGTTTTTT

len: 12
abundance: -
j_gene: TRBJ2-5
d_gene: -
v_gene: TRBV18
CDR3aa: CASSQSEETQYF
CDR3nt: TGTGCCAGCTCACAATCGGAGGAGACCCAGTACTTC

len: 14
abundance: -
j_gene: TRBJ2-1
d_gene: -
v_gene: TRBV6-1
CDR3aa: CASRTQTGSNEQFF
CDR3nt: TGTGCCAGCAGGACACAAACGGGGTCCAATGAGCAGTTCTTC

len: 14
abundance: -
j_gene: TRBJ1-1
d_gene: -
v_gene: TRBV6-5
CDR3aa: CASSWTDKNTEAFF
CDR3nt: TGTGCCAGCAGTTGGACAGATAAGAACACTGAAGCTTTCTTT

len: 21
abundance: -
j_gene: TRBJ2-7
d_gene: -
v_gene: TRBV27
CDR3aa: CASSPTPTVRGFMGYSYEQYF
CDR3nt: TGTGCCAGCAGTCCCACACCGACAGTTCGGGGTTTTATGGGGTACTCCTACGAGCAGTACTTC

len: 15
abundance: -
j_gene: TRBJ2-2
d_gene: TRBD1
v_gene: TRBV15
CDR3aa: CATSSGTVNTGELFF
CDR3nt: TGTGCCACCAGCTCCGGGACAGTGAACACCGGGGAGCTGTTTTTT

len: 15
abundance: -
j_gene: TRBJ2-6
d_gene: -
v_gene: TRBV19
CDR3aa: CASNDGRLGANVLTF
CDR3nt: TGTGCCAGTAACGACGGACGCCTAGGGGCCAACGTCCTGACTTTC

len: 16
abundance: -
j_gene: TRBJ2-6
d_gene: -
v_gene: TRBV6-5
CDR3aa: CASSFLQGSGANVLTF
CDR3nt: TGTGCCAGCAGTTTCCTTCAGGGTTCTGGGGCCAACGTCCTGACTTTC

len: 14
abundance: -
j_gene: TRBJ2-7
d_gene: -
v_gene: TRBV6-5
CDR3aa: CASSYSRDVYEQYF
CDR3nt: TGTGCCAGCAGTTACTCGAGGGATGTCTACGAGCAGTACTTC

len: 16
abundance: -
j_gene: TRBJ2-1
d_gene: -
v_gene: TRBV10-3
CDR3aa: CAISGPPGAGDNEQFF
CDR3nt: TGTGCCATCAGTGGGCCTCCGGGGGCGGGAGATAATGAGCAGTTCTTC

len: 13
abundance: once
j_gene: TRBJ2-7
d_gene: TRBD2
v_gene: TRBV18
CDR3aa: CASSPGGGYDMYF
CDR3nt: TGTGCCAGCTCACCAGGCGGGGGGTACGATATGTACTTC

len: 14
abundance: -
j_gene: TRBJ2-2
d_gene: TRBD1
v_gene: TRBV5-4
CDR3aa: CASSLRTGTGELFF
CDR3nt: TGTGCCAGCAGCTTACGGACAGGGACCGGGGAGCTGTTTTTT

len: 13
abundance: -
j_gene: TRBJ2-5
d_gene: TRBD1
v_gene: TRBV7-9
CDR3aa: CASSYRGVETQYF
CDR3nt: TGTGCCAGTTCGTACAGGGGAGTGGAGACCCAGTACTTC

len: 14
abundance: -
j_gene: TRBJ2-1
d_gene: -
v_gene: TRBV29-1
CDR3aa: CSVAPTGLDNEQFF
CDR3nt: TGCAGCGTAGCCCCTACAGGGCTCGACAATGAGCAGTTCTTC

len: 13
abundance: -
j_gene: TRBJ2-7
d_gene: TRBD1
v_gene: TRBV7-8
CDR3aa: CASRDGQGYEQYF
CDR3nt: TGTGCCAGCAGGGATGGACAGGGCTACGAGCAGTACTTC

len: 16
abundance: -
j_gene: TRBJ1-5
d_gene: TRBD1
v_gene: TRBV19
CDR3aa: CASSNRPGQGNQPQHF
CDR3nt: TGTGCCAGTAGTAATCGTCCGGGACAGGGCAATCAGCCCCAGCATTTT

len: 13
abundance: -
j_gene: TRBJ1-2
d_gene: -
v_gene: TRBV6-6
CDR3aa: CASSFTTGDGYTF
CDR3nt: TGTGCCAGCAGTTTTACGACAGGCGATGGCTACACCTTC

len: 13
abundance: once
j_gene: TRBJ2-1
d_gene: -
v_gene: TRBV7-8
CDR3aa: CASSLAGDREQFF
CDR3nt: TGTGCCAGCAGCTTAGCGGGAGACCGGGAGCAGTTCTTC

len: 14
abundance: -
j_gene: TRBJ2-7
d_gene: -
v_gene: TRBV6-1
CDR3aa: CASIPGSYSYEQYF
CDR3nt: TGTGCCAGCATCCCCGGATCTTACTCCTACGAGCAGTACTTC

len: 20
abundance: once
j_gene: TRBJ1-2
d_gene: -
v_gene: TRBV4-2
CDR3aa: CASSQDPHPTVFLANYGYTF
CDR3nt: TGTGCCAGCAGCCAAGACCCTCACCCGACAGTTTTCCTAGCTAACTATGGCTACACCTTC

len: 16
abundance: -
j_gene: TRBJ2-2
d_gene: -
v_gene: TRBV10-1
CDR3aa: CASSGTIGSNTGELFF
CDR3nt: TGCGCCAGCAGTGGGACAATAGGGAGTAACACCGGGGAGCTGTTTTTT

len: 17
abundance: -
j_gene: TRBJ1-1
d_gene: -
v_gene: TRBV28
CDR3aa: CASSSPASITMNTEAFF
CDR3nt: TGTGCCAGCAGTTCGCCAGCCTCGATAACCATGAACACTGAAGCTTTCTTT